The 20 T cell receptor beta chains in this list originate from one sample, sequenced in a study of T cells in Graves' hyperthyroidism and ophthalmopathy. RNA transcripts gave rise to amplified TCR beta CDR3 regions. HTBI primers were the set used in a first-round RT-PCR of the TCR CDR3. From the multiplex PCR reads, TCRdb called clonotypes with MiXCR, one entry per CDR3 protein. The table lists about 570,000 distinct CDR3 sequences, approximately 44% of them singletons. The sequenced sample was peripheral blood or thyroid tissue (not recorded which). The receptors shown here come from an adult woman with Graves' disease, either hyperthyroidism or ophthalmopathy (not recorded which).

Many counts were recorded for this clonotype. V and J are TRBV15 and TRBJ1-5; 7 positions agree with TRBD1. This CDR3 is 14 amino acids long. After removal of 5 bases from V and 5 bases from J, the junction contained 6 bases not matched to a gene. In germline, CDR1 is LNHNV, CDR2 YYDKDF (reference sequence). This chain's CDR3 is CATSGGQEYQPQHF. The DNA for the CDR3 is TGTGCCACCAGCGGTGGACAGGAGTATCAGCCCCAGCATTTT.

This clonotype was detected a few times. The chain is built from TRBV2 and TRBJ2-2; 8 bases agree with TRBD1. V shed 9 bases, J shed 6 bases, and the junction held 6 bases outside the gene matches. CDR1 is SNHLY and CDR2 is FYNNEI in the germline V gene. The CDR3 extends over 13 amino acids. Here the CDR3 DNA reads TGTGCCAGAGGGACAGGCGACGCCGGGGAGCTGTTTTTT. It codes for CARGTGDAGELFF. The full variable domain, its missing parts supplied by reference TRBV2 and TRBJ2-2, is EPEVTQTPSHQVTQMGQEVILRCVPISNHLYFYWYRQILGQKVEFLVSFYNNEISEKSEIFDDQFSVERPDGSNFTLKIRSTKLEDSAMYFCARGTGDAGELFFGEGSRLTVL.

In this sample, this clonotype turned up a few times. This chain uses TRBV5-1 with TRBJ1-6, with D tentatively TRBD1 (5 bases). CDR3 length: 13 residues. V was trimmed by 0 bases and J by 14 bases, leaving 12 bases between them. The germline CDR1 and CDR2 sequences are SGHRS and YFSETQ. CDR3 sequence reads: CASSLGTGPSLHF. Written as DNA, the CDR3 is TGCGCCAGCAGCTTGGGCACGGGACCTTCCCTCCACTTT.

The rearrangement links TRBV10-3 to TRBJ2-5, with a weak D call TRBD1 (6 bases). In germline, CDR1 is ENHRY, CDR2 SYGVKD. This CDR3 contains 15 residues. The V end was cut by 2 bases, the J end by 1 base, with 11 bases between. The CDR3 loop reads CAISEEGVSQETQYF. The CDR3 DNA is TGTGCCATCAGTGAGGAGGGGGTGTCCCAAGAGACCCAGTACTTC.

This clonotype was found many times. The gene calls are TRBV6-1 and TRBJ1-5; D gene unclear. The CDR3 has 13 residues. V was pared by 0 bases and J by 6 bases, with 6 bases between. Germline assignment: CDR1 MNHNS and CDR2 SASEGT. This CDR3 reads CASSEARPQPQHF. CDR3 nucleotide sequence: TGTGCCAGCAGTGAAGCAAGGCCTCAGCCCCAGCATTTT.

At least ten counts were recorded for this clonotype. The chain has TRBV7-2 and TRBJ2-5; a possible D gene is TRBD2 (7 bases). The CDR3 is made up of 16 amino acids. From germline, CDR1 is SGHTA and CDR2 FQGNSA. The V end was cut by 5 bases, the J end by 5 bases, with 21 bases between. The DNA for the CDR3 is TGTGCCAGCAGCGGACCTCGGGGGGCCTTCCGGGAGACCCAGTACTTC. Residues: CASSGPRGAFRETQYF.

The chain joins TRBV19 to TRBJ2-5, with 12 nucleotides matching TRBD1. Germline V gene lookup returns CDR1 LNHDA and CDR2 SQIVND (reference sequence). The CDR3 extends over 16 amino acids. The ends lost 7 bases at V and 4 bases at J; junction bases unmatched: 10. The CDR3 is CASTPGGQGAGETQYF. CDR3 sequence (DNA): TGTGCCAGTACCCCAGGGGGACAGGGGGCGGGAGAGACCCAGTACTTC.

This clonotype was counted only a few times. The V call is TRBV9, the J call TRBJ1-2, with a tentative D call TRBD1 (6 bases). V was trimmed by 4 bases and J by 4 bases, leaving 17 bases between them. CDR1 is SGDLS, CDR2 YYNGEE, per germline. The CDR3 spans 15 residues. CDR3 in amino acids: CASSIDSDSFYGYTF. The DNA for the CDR3 is TGTGCCAGCAGCATAGACTCGGACAGCTTCTATGGCTACACCTTC.

This clonotype was picked up many times. The J gene is TRBJ1-6, the V gene TRBV12-3 or TRBV12-4, with D possibly matching TRBD1 (5 bases). The CDR3 spans 16 residues. Trimming left V 3 bases short and J 10 bases short, with 19 bases between. The DNA of the CDR3 is TGTGCCAGCAGTTTCTTGCTTGGGGGAGTTAGGTCACCCCTCCACTTT. It codes for CASSFLLGGVRSPLHF.

About this clonotype itself: The junction and the germline gene differ at one end; a read error may be behind it. The chain employs TRBV7-9 and TRBJ1-1, with D tentatively TRBD1 (5 bases). This CDR3 spans 13 amino acids. CDR1 is SEHNR and CDR2 is FQNEAQ in the germline V gene (reference sequence). CDR3 region: CASRFRAKGRAFF. The CDR3, as DNA: TGTGCCAGCCGCTTTAGGGCGAAGGGGCGAGCTTTCTTT.

This clonotype was seen many times. The V call is TRBV7-9, the J call TRBJ2-7; D is ambiguous. Germline CDR1 and CDR2: SEHNR and FQNEAQ (reference sequence). V dropped 3 bases and J dropped 6 bases, with 9 bases sitting between them. The CDR3 extends over 12 amino acids. The CDR3: CASSFEGREQYF. CDR3 sequence (DNA): TGTGCCAGCAGCTTTGAAGGACGCGAGCAGTACTTC.

This rearrangement joins TRBV29-1 to TRBJ2-7, with 8 bases identical to TRBD1. The CDR3 length is 14 residues. The V and J ends lost 4 bases and 4 bases, in that order; junction bases with no gene match: 9. The germline V gene encodes CDR1 SQVTM and CDR2 ANQGSEA. This CDR3 reads CSVATGGTVYEQYF. The CDR3 DNA follows: TGCAGCGTTGCAACAGGGGGAACAGTGTACGAGCAGTACTTC.

The CDR3 loop reads CASSRTGGSSYNSPLHF. CDR3 coding DNA: TGTGCCAGCAGCCGTACAGGGGGTAGCTCCTATAATTCACCCCTCCACTTT. V gene TRBV10-3 combines with J gene TRBJ1-6, with 8 bases aligning to TRBD1. J gave up 0 bases and V 10 bases, and 11 bases lay outside the gene matches. This CDR3 is built from 17 residues. Per the germline V gene, CDR1 is ENHRY and CDR2 is SYGVKD.

As for this clonotype: A clone one base away is much larger, so this may be a read error. The CDR3 here is CSVGGRNQETQCF. Written as DNA, the CDR3 is TGCAGCGTGGGGGGTCGAAACCAAGAGACCCAGTGCTTC. The chain links TRBV29-1 to TRBJ2-5, with TRBD2 as a possible D gene (6 bases). CDR1 and CDR2 (germline): SQVTM, ANQGSEA. The CDR3 contains 13 residues.

V is TRBV19 and J is TRBJ2-6, with D possibly being TRBD1 (6 bases). Germline CDR1 and CDR2: LNHDA and SQIVND (reference sequence). The CDR3 runs to 17 residues. Trimming removed 0 bases from V and 0 bases from J, with 9 bases in between. The CDR3 coding sequence is TGTGCCAGTAGTATAGAAGACAGGTACTCTGGGGCCAACGTCCTGACTTTC. This sequence encodes CASSIEDRYSGANVLTF.

The genes are TRBV20-1 and TRBJ1-6; D ambiguous. Germline values: CDR1 DFQATT, CDR2 SNEGSKA (reference sequence). The CDR3 extends over 14 amino acids. The V end was cut by 0 bases, the J end by 9 bases, with 12 bases between. The CDR3 region is CSAREKDGSSPLHF. The DNA of the CDR3 is TGCAGTGCTAGAGAAAAAGACGGTAGTTCACCCCTCCACTTT.

The rearrangement links TRBV7-8 to TRBJ2-5; D is perhaps TRBD2 (5 bases). This CDR3 comprises 15 residues. V was pared by 6 bases and J by 5 bases, with 19 bases between. CDR1 SGHVS and CDR2 FQNEAQ come from the germline V gene. Here the CDR3 reads CASSERISVGETQYF. The DNA for the CDR3 is TGTGCCAGCAGTGAAAGGATTAGCGTTGGGGAGACCCAGTACTTC.

The V and J genes are TRBV7-4 and TRBJ1-1; D is unresolved. Germline values: CDR1 SGHVT, CDR2 SQSDAQ. The germline V and J ends were trimmed by 5 bases and 8 bases, with 12 bases remaining between them. The CDR3 runs to 12 residues. CDR3 DNA sequence: TGTGCCAGCAGCCGGACGGACGGCGAAGCTTTCTTT. The encoded protein is CASSRTDGEAFF.

This rearrangement joins TRBV2 to TRBJ1-2; D uncertain. Trimming took 7 bases from V and 2 from J, leaving 17 bases between them. This CDR3 has 15 residues. The germline CDR1 and CDR2 sequences are SNHLY and FYNNEI. CDR3 protein: CASTASIGPNYGYTF. CDR3 sequence (DNA): TGTGCCAGCACTGCCTCTATCGGGCCGAACTATGGCTACACCTTC.

The chain employs TRBV29-1 and TRBJ1-5, with a tentative D call TRBD1 (5 bases). V was trimmed by 8 bases and J by 9 bases, leaving 14 bases between them. The CDR3 is made up of 11 amino acids. Germline V gives CDR1 SQVTM, CDR2 ANQGSEA. The CDR3 sequence is CSFREQGPQHF. The CDR3 DNA reads TGCAGCTTCAGGGAACAAGGGCCCCAGCATTTT.